This TCR beta chain was identified during a study of immune heterogeneity within non-small cell lung tumors. The overall study: The tumors comprised 4 squamous cell carcinomas, ten to eleven non-squamous carcinomas and 1 not otherwise specified. Study-level findings and limits: Both recurring identical dominant CDR3 beta clonotypes and site-unique high-frequency clones were observed across tumor sites within a patient. Patients largely differed in their high-frequency T-cell receptor beta clonotypes.

The length of the CDR3 is 18 residues. The V segment lost 0 bases and the J segment 2 bases; nucleotides outside the gene matches: 13. In germline, CDR1 is DFQATT, CDR2 SNEGSKA (reference sequence). The template consisted of bulk tumor genomic DNA, with about 0.65 ug used per sample. Several biopsies per primary tumor were taken during surgery, spaced as far apart as possible. Undergoing curative surgery were patients whose non-small cell lung cancer was untreated and newly diagnosed. This clonotype is medium-sized. The antigen is undetermined. Multiplex PCR with 32 V and 13 J primers amplified TCR beta CDR3. TCRdb re-called the multiplex PCR reads through MiXCR, storing one row per CDR3 protein. The sample has about 15,000 distinct CDR3 sequences, roughly 30% seen once.

Input material: lung tumor tissue. The source is a man aged 40-55 years with non-small cell lung cancer. V usage is TRBV20-1 and J usage is TRBJ2-1, with 7 bases aligning to TRBD1. The CDR3 region is CSARDSLDRSYPYNEQFF. The CDR3 nucleotides are TGCAGTGCTAGAGATTCATTGGACAGGTCCTACCCCTACAATGAGCAGTTCTTC.